These T cell receptor beta chains were read from a single sample in a study of PD-1 blockade in classical Hodgkin lymphoma. Data came from immunoSEQ multiplex PCR; TCRdb stores just in-frame clones and leaves some out. The profile shows more than 50,000 clones, 65% to 75% of them singletons. Sequenced here: peripheral blood mononuclear cells (PBMCs), sampled before the second cycle of nivolumab. The receptors stem from a human donor with classical Hodgkin lymphoma. Each CDR3 is given with its conserved first and last residue.

v_call	j_call	cdr3_aa
TRBV2	TRBJ2-7	CASSVGRAYEQYF
TRBV2	TRBJ1-5	CASSEALLISDRVEFGNQPQHF
TRBV7-3	TRBJ2-1	CASSSTSGVRNEQFF
TRBV29-1	TRBJ1-2	CSVEESGYTF
TRBV25-1	TRBJ1-5	CASRGLGNQPQHF
TRBV10-2	TRBJ1-2	CASSETGGIHGYTF
TRBV15	TRBJ1-2	CATSRDIAYGYTF
TRBV4-1	TRBJ1-4	CASSPFEGNEKLFF
TRBV7-2	TRBJ2-7	CASSSRGQGSEQYF
TRBV5-1	TRBJ1-1	CASSPVAGLVNTEAFF
TRBV2	TRBJ1-2	CASSAGTGGSYYGYTF
TRBV10-2	TRBJ2-7	CASSQGQGPYEQYF
TRBV10-1	TRBJ1-4	CASSEFTGINEKLFF
TRBV9	TRBJ1-1	CASSVVHRVTGPIEAFF
TRBV6-1	TRBJ1-1	CASREGTANREAFF
TRBV5-1	TRBJ1-2	CASSEGHTLGYTF
TRBV6-1	TRBJ1-1	CASSEIRGLPNTEAFF
TRBV6-6	TRBJ1-4	CASSYSKGIANEKLFF
TRBV19	TRBJ2-4	CASSMTGEYIQYF
TRBV21-1	TRBJ1-5	CASTSGLNNEPQHF
TRBV2	TRBJ1-5	CASSRTGGNQPQHF
TRBV6-5	TRBJ1-2	CASSFSGTVYGYTF
TRBV4-2	TRBJ2-5	CASSQGLGETQYF
TRBV15	TRBJ2-5	CATSMSRTSGGEKTQYF
TRBV2	TRBJ2-6	CASSDQTFGANVLTF
TRBV2	TRBJ2-1	CASSEAGNEQFF
TRBV6-1	TRBJ2-6	CASSEPPSGANVLTF
TRBV29-1	TRBJ2-1	CSVEIAGGDEQFF
TRBV6-5	TRBJ2-7	CASSYGRSSYEQYF
TRBV5-1	TRBJ1-2	CASSLGTGNYGYTF
TRBV7-7	TRBJ1-1	CASSPGGLRTEAFF
TRBV28	TRBJ2-7	CASSLHRLYEQYF
TRBV6-1	TRBJ2-1	CASSEGVGQYNEQFF
TRBV11-2	TRBJ2-2	CASTLRGRGTGELFF
TRBV14	TRBJ1-2	CASSLIKKRGICGYTF
TRBV10-1	TRBJ1-1	CASSDYMNTEAFF
TRBV5-5	TRBJ2-2	CASSMGPNTGELFF
TRBV28	TRBJ1-4	CASSSLRYTTNEKLFF
TRBV6-6	TRBJ2-7	CACHSPGRYEQYF
TRBV4-2	TRBJ1-2	CASSSHLTGEYGYTF
TRBV10-2	TRBJ2-4	CASSGYGPAKNIQYF
TRBV27	TRBJ1-1	CATLASDRGFDTEAFF
TRBV5-4	TRBJ2-1	CASSLASSVLAEQFF
TRBV27	TRBJ2-5	CASSRNPETAQETQYF
TRBV7-8	TRBJ1-4	CASSSSGGLNEKLFF
TRBV10-2	TRBJ2-2	CASSEQILLEINTGELFF
TRBV9	TRBJ1-2	CASSVAGRAEGYGYTF
TRBV19	TRBJ2-7	CASSAGTGSYEQYF
TRBV7-2	TRBJ1-1	CASSPPSSDTEAFF
TRBV10-2	TRBJ2-7	CASGSLGGTSYEQYF
TRBV19	TRBJ1-2	CASSIGGHTKGYTF
TRBV7-4	TRBJ1-1	CASSLRSGDTEAFF
TRBV12-5	TRBJ1-2	CASGLVLPPTGKDGDGYTF
TRBV11-2	TRBJ2-2	CASSYDIPRELFF
TRBV11-3	TRBJ2-7	CASSRSGTSGYEQYF
TRBV6-5	TRBJ1-1	CASSYGDSGFTAFF
TRBV19	TRBJ1-1	CASSIAWTGGGTEAFF
TRBV27	TRBJ1-1	CASSLRRVGDTEAFF
TRBV2	TRBJ2-1	CASSPERNSYNEQFF
TRBV5-5	TRBJ1-1	CASSLDRREAFF